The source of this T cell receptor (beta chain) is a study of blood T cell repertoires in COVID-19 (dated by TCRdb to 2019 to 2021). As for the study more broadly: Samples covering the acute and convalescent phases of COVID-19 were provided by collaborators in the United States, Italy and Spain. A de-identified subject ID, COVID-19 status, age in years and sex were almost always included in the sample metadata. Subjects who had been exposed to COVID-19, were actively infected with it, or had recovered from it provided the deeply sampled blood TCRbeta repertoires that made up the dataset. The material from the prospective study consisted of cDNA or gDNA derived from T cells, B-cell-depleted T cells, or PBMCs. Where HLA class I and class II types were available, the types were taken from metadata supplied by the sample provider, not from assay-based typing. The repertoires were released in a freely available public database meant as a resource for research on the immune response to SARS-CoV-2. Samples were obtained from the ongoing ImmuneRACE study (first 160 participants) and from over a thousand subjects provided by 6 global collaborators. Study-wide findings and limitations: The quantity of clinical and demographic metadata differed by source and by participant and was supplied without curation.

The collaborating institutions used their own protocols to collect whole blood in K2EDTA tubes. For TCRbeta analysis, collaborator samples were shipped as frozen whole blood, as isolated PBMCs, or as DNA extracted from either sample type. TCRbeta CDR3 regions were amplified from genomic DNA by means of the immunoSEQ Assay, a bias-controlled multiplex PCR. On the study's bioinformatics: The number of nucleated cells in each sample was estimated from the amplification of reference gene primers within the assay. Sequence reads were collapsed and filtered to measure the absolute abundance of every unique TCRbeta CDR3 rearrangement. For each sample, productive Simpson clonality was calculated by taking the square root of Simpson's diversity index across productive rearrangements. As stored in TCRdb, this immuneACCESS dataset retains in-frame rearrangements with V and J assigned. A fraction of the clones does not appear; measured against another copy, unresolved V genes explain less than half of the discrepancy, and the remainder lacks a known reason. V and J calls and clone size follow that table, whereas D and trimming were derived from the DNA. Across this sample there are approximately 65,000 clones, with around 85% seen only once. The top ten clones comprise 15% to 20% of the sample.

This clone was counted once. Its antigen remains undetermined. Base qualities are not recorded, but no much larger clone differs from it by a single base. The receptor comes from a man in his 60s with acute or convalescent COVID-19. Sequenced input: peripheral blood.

The CDR3 is CSVDTGQGLREQFF. The DNA sequence reads TGCAGCGTTGATACGGGACAGGGGTTAAGAGAGCAGTTCTTC. The rearranged segments are TRBV29-1 and TRBJ2-1, with 10 bases aligning to TRBD1. Spanning cysteine to phenylalanine, the CDR3 consists of 14 amino acids. Left in the record is the CDR3 DNA by itself, 42 bases read in frame from the first base. The V end gives up 3 bases and the J end 10 bases, leaving 9 bases in the junction not matched to a gene. CDR1 and CDR2 were assigned from the germline V gene as SQVTM and ANQGSEA.